The clone carrying this T cell receptor (beta chain) was observed many times. Researchers took RNA transcripts and amplified the TCR beta CDR3 regions from them. HTBI primers were employed in a first-round RT-PCR of the TCR CDR3. MiXCR was run by TCRdb on the multiplex PCR reads, yielding one entry per CDR3 protein. The sample lists about 320,000 distinct CDR3 sequences, 15% to 20% occurring once. Stable Graves' hyperthyroidism denoted no ophthalmopathy progression over 18 months. Researchers barred patients who had uncontrolled infection, other autoimmune disease, pregnancy or lactation. This sample was taken from a study of T cells in Graves' hyperthyroidism and ophthalmopathy. Germline-derived CDR1 and CDR2 are MDHEN and SYDVKM. Losses at the gene ends were 5 bases for V and 6 bases for J; bases not matched to a gene: 8. This CDR3 spans 15 amino acids.

The rearrangement links TRBV28 to TRBJ2-7, with 12 bases identical to TRBD1. The source material was blood. The TCR originated in a man aged 30 to 39 with Graves' hyperthyroidism. The CDR3 reads CASSHSGTGGSEQYF. CDR3 in DNA: TGTGCCAGCAGTCATTCCGGGACAGGGGGCTCCGAGCAGTACTTC.